This passage covers 32 T cell receptor beta chains from one sample sequenced in a study of blood T cell repertoires in COVID-19. Profiled with immunoSEQ multiplex PCR; TCRdb holds only in-frame clones, not every one. The sample shows 130,000 or so clones, around 89% of them seen only once. What was sequenced was peripheral blood. These receptors all come from a man between 60 and 75 years old with COVID-19, enrolled during active disease.

J is TRBJ2-5 and V is TRBV29-1; 12 bases line up with TRBD1. Losses at the gene ends were 7 bases for V and 1 base for J; bases not matched to a gene: 1. The CDR3 sequence is 13 residues long. The V gene's germline CDR1 is SQVTM and CDR2 ANQGSEA. CDR3 in DNA: TGCAGCGCGGGACAGGGGGCCCAAGAGACCCAGTACTTC. It is translated as CSAGQGAQETQYF.

V and J are TRBV9 and TRBJ1-2; TRBD1 aligns across 7 bases. This CDR3 comprises 14 residues. Germline V gene lookup returns CDR1 SGDLS and CDR2 YYNGEE. The V and J ends lost 0 bases and 3 bases, in that order; junction bases with no gene match: 2. The CDR3 coding sequence is TGTGCCAGCAGCGTAGCTACAGGGGACTATGGCTACACCTTC. Amino acid sequence: CASSVATGDYGYTF.

V usage is TRBV27 and J usage is TRBJ2-7, with D possibly TRBD1 on 7 matching bases. Germline values: CDR1 MNHEY, CDR2 SMNVEV (reference sequence). The CDR3 is 11 amino acids. Deletions cut 11 bases from V and 4 bases from J, with 12 bases between. CDR3: CAAGQYYEQYF. CDR3 DNA: TGTGCCGCGGGACAGTATTACGAGCAGTACTTC.

V usage is TRBV4-2 and J usage is TRBJ2-3, with a tentative D call TRBD1 (5 bases). With 0 bases removed from V and 0 bases from J, the gap between germline ends came to 10 bases. Germline CDR1 reads LGHNA; CDR2 reads YNFKEQ. This CDR3 spans 16 amino acids. The CDR3 region has the DNA TGTGCCAGCAGCCAAGAAACAGGTCGTAGCACAGATACGCAGTATTTT. This translates into CASSQETGRSTDTQYF.

CDR3: CASNGQGSGNTIYF. The CDR3 DNA follows: TGTGCCAGCAATGGACAGGGCTCTGGAAACACCATATATTTT. This chain joins TRBV2 and TRBJ1-3; 8 bases are a match to TRBD1. Germline CDR1 and CDR2: SNHLY and FYNNEI. With V trimmed by 7 bases and J by 0 bases, 2 bases remained unmatched. The CDR3 covers 14 residues.

The chain has TRBV11-2 and TRBJ2-3, with no clear D. The CDR3 contains 13 residues. The germline V gene encodes CDR1 SGHAT and CDR2 FQNNGV. The V gene lost 2 bases and the J gene lost 4 bases, with 7 bases spanning the gap. The DNA of the CDR3 is TGTGCCAGCAGCTTAACAGTGCCAGATACGCAGTATTTT. This codes for CASSLTVPDTQYF.

The V and J genes are TRBV3-1 (or the pseudogene TRBV3-2) and TRBJ1-2, with 12 bases lining up with TRBD1. V was pared by 6 bases and J by 2 bases, with 4 bases of the junction left unmatched. The CDR3 runs 15 residues. CDR1 LGHDT and CDR2 YNNKEL come from the germline V gene (reference sequence). CDR3 bases: TGTGCCAGCAGTGTTGGGACAGGGGGCAACTATGGCTACACCTTC. Translating gives CASSVGTGGNYGYTF.

The chain has TRBV4-1 and TRBJ1-2; the match to TRBD1 covers 8 bases. Germline loops: CDR1 MGHRA, CDR2 YSYEKL. V lost 0 bases and J lost 5; bases outside the gene matches: 11. The CDR3 sequence is 17 residues long. As DNA, the CDR3 is TGCGCCAGCAGCCAAGATCCTTCAGGGACAGGATATTATGGCTACACCTTC. Its translation is CASSQDPSGTGYYGYTF.

V usage is TRBV28 and J usage is TRBJ1-6; D is perhaps TRBD1 (6 bases). V was clipped by 3 bases and J by 6 bases, with 12 bases between them. The CDR3 runs 15 residues. Germline V CDR1 and CDR2: MDHEN, SYDVKM. The CDR3 DNA sequence: TGTGCCAGCAGTTTCATGGGACACCTTAATTCACCCCTCCACTTT. Translated: CASSFMGHLNSPLHF.

V usage is TRBV28 and J usage is TRBJ2-3, with 8 bases that match TRBD1. J gave up 1 base and V 4 bases, and 7 bases lay outside the gene matches. This CDR3 is 16 amino acids long. Germline-derived CDR1 and CDR2 are MDHEN and SYDVKM. CDR3 bases: TGTGCCAGCAGTTCCCCGACAGGGGCCCGCACAGATACGCAGTATTTT. Protein product: CASSSPTGARTDTQYF.

This clone was counted a single time. Germline is not matched at one junction end, which may reflect a read error. The same CDR3 also results from other DNA sequences found in this sample. The chain carries TRBV28 and TRBJ1-2, with 9 bases identical to TRBD1. The CDR3 length is 16 residues. Germline CDR1 and CDR2: MDHEN and SYDVKM. The CDR3 spells CASSTGTGITNYGYTF. The CDR3 DNA is TGTGCCAGCAGTACCGGGACAGGGATCACTAACTATGGCTATACCTTC.

The chain uses TRBV9 and TRBJ2-2; 9 positions agree with TRBD1. This CDR3 spans 16 amino acids. Germline CDR1 is SGDLS and CDR2 is YYNGEE. J gave up 5 bases and V 5 bases, and 10 bases lay outside the gene matches. CDR3 sequence (DNA): TGTGCCAGCAGATCTCCACGGACAGGGGCGACCGGGGAGCTGTTTTTT. It specifies CASRSPRTGATGELFF.

This clone has only a few counts. The chain joins TRBV30 to TRBJ1-1; 8 nucleotides agree with TRBD1. Germline V gives CDR1 GTSNPN, CDR2 SVGIG (reference sequence). Trimming cost V 3 bases and J 4 bases; bases outside gene matches: 13. The CDR3 totals 16 residues. For the CDR3, the DNA is TGTGCCTGGAGCTTATGGCAGGGGGCTCGGGGCACTGAAGCTTTCTTT. This codes for CAWSLWQGARGTEAFF.

The chain is built from TRBV4-2 and TRBJ2-5; a weak D match, TRBD1 (6 bases). Trimming took 0 bases from V and 5 from J, leaving 10 bases between them. The CDR3 runs to 14 residues. Per germline, CDR1 LGHNA and CDR2 YNFKEQ. CDR3 nucleotides: TGTGCCAGCAGCCAAGATCAGGGGTGGGAGACCCAGTACTTC. Its protein is CASSQDQGWETQYF.

DNA for the CDR3: TGTGCCTGGAGGCCCCGGCCTTCAGGGTACACCTTC. Translating gives CAWRPRPSGYTF. The chain couples TRBV30 to TRBJ1-2; the D gene is possibly TRBD1 (5 bases). CDR1 is GTSNPN, CDR2 SVGIG, per germline (reference sequence). Trimming took 3 bases from V and 11 from J, leaving 16 bases between them. This CDR3 has 12 residues.

The chain has TRBV19 and TRBJ2-7, with 9 nucleotides matching TRBD2. The CDR3 has 13 amino acids. The germline V gene has CDR1 LNHDA and CDR2 SQIVND (reference sequence). The trim removed 5 bases at V and 6 bases at J, leaving 5 bases unmatched. The CDR3 sequence: CASSSSGEGEQYF. The CDR3 DNA sequence: TGTGCCAGTAGTTCTAGCGGGGAGGGCGAGCAGTACTTC.

This chain connects TRBV28 to TRBJ2-7, with 11 bases fitting TRBD2. The ends lost 4 bases at V and 2 bases at J; junction bases unmatched: 4. Germline V gene data show CDR1 as MDHEN and CDR2 as SYDVKM. This CDR3 is 15 amino acids long. In DNA, the CDR3 is TGTGCCAGCAGTTCGGTTAGCGGGGGGGCCTACGAGCAGTACTTC. Its protein product is CASSSVSGGAYEQYF.

The V call is TRBV25-1, the J call TRBJ1-1; no clear D. V was clipped by 1 base and J by 0 bases, with 6 bases between them. This CDR3 is built from 14 residues. CDR1 MGHDK and CDR2 SYGVNS come from the germline V gene. In DNA form, the CDR3 reads TGTGCCAGCAGTGAATTGGGCCTGAACACTGAAGCTTTCTTT. Encoded protein: CASSELGLNTEAFF.

About this clone: No conserved phenylalanine or tryptophan is present at the end of the CDR3, so a read error is the likely explanation. The chain has TRBV5-1 and TRBJ1-2; 7 nucleotides line up with TRBD1. Per the germline V gene, CDR1 is SGHRS and CDR2 is YFSETQ. The V and J ends lost 1 base and 5 bases, in that order; junction bases with no gene match: 5. The CDR3 loop spans 14 amino acids. The CDR3, as DNA: TGCGCCAGCAGCTTGACAGGGGAGGTGTATGGCTACACCCTC. Translating gives CASSLTGEVYGYTL.

This chain links TRBV18 with TRBJ2-7, with TRBD1 as a possible D gene (6 bases). The CDR3 has 13 amino acids. Germline CDR1 KGHSH, CDR2 LQKENI. Between the trimmed V and J ends, which lost 4 bases and 7 bases, there was a span of 14 bases. CDR3 in DNA: TGTGCCAGCTCACTCGGGACAAGGAGGGAGCAGTACTTC. It codes for CASSLGTRREQYF.

This clone has only a few counts. This chain connects TRBV9 to TRBJ1-1; 9 positions match TRBD1. Germline V gene sequence: CDR1 SGDLS, CDR2 YYNGEE. This CDR3 has 15 amino acids. With V trimmed by 1 base and J by 6 bases, 7 bases remained unmatched. The CDR3 nucleotides are TGTGCCAGCAGCGTAAGGGACAGGGAATTCGCTGAAGCTTTCTTT. Translated: CASSVRDREFAEAFF.

The J gene is TRBJ1-1, the V gene TRBV20-1, with D maybe TRBD1 (6 bases). Between the trimmed V and J ends, which lost 3 bases and 1 base, there was a span of 12 bases. This CDR3 contains 14 residues. The germline V gene encodes CDR1 DFQATT and CDR2 SNEGSKA (reference sequence). The CDR3 here is CSASLPTGNTEAFF. CDR3 bases: TGCAGTGCTAGTCTCCCGACAGGGAACACTGAAGCTTTCTTT.

Points on this clone: Different DNA sequences within this sample yield the same CDR3. This chain joins TRBV29-1 and TRBJ1-2; tentatively, D is TRBD1 (6 bases). Germline V CDR1 and CDR2: SQVTM, ANQGSEA. The ends were cut back, 3 bases at V and 9 bases at J, with 17 bases in the middle. The CDR3 runs to 13 residues. CDR3 sequence (DNA): TGCAGCGTTGATGGTCCAGGGGCGCTGAGCTACACCTTC. It is translated as CSVDGPGALSYTF.

CDR3 amino acids: CASSAGTSGEQYF. The CDR3 bases are TGTGCCAGCAGTGCCGGGACTAGCGGCGAGCAGTACTTC. This sequence joins TRBV12-3 or TRBV12-4 and TRBJ2-7; 11 bases map to TRBD2. Trimming cost V 5 bases and J 6 bases; bases outside gene matches: 3. The CDR3 length is 13 residues.

This chain connects TRBV5-4 to TRBJ1-2; TRBD1 agrees at 8 bases. The germline V gene has CDR1 SGHNT and CDR2 YYREEE (reference sequence). The J segment lost 6 bases and the V segment lost 3 bases, leaving 10 bases of the junction unmatched. The CDR3 sequence is 15 residues long. Here the CDR3 reads CASSYAQGAFNGYTF. In nucleotides, the CDR3 is TGTGCCAGCAGCTACGCGCAGGGGGCATTCAATGGCTACACCTTC.

This chain connects TRBV9 to TRBJ1-1; D is unresolved. V was shortened by 2 bases and J by 1 base, with 6 bases between the two germline ends. The CDR3 is 13 amino acids. Germline assignment: CDR1 SGDLS and CDR2 YYNGEE. This chain's CDR3 is CASSVGRNTEAFF. In nucleotides, the CDR3 is TGTGCCAGCAGCGTCGGTCGGAACACTGAAGCTTTCTTT.

This rearrangement joins TRBV18 to TRBJ1-2, with D perhaps TRBD1 (6 bases). Germline V lookup: CDR1 KGHSH, CDR2 LQKENI. CDR3 size: 18 residues. Trimming shortened V by 3 bases and J by 5 bases, and 25 bases separated the two germline ends. This CDR3 is CASSPTAQGTIPVYGYTF. DNA for the CDR3: TGTGCCAGCTCACCGACCGCACAGGGAACGATACCAGTTTATGGCTACACCTTC.

This clone was counted once. The rearrangement links TRBV7-3 to TRBJ1-1; D perhaps matches TRBD1 (6 bases). CDR1 and CDR2 from the germline V gene are SGHTA and FQGTGA. V lost 5 bases to trimming and J lost 1 base, with 11 bases between them. This CDR3 spans 14 amino acids. The CDR3 DNA sequence: TGTGCCAGCAGCGGTGGACAGCAGAACACTGAAGCTTTCTTT. Translating gives CASSGGQQNTEAFF.

V is TRBV18 and J is TRBJ1-1, with no clear D. CDR3 length: 14 amino acids. Germline V lookup: CDR1 KGHSH, CDR2 LQKENI. Deletions cut 6 bases from V and 0 bases from J, with 11 bases between. The CDR3 DNA reads as TGTGCCAGCTCCCCTAGGAGAATGAACACTGAAGCTTTCTTT. Its translation is CASSPRRMNTEAFF.

The gene calls are TRBV4-1 and TRBJ2-5, with D uncertain. Germline V lookup: CDR1 MGHRA, CDR2 YSYEKL. This CDR3 has 15 residues. The V end lost 0 bases, the J end lost 1 base, and 9 bases lay between the germline ends. CDR3 sequence reads: CASSQDFWLQETQYF. Written as DNA, the CDR3 is TGCGCCAGCAGCCAAGATTTTTGGCTCCAAGAGACCCAGTACTTC.

About this clone itself: Other DNA sequences in this specimen translate into the identical CDR3. The chain recombines TRBV4-1 with TRBJ1-3, with 10 bases fitting TRBD1. The CDR3 is made up of 16 amino acids. CDR1 is MGHRA and CDR2 is YSYEKL in the germline V gene. After removal of 1 base from V and 9 bases from J, the junction contained 9 bases not matched to a gene. CDR3 amino acids: CASSQAPGTGAFTIYF. The CDR3 DNA follows: TGCGCCAGCAGCCAAGCACCCGGGACAGGGGCCTTCACCATATATTTT.

The V gene is TRBV19, the J gene TRBJ1-1; D not certain. CDR1 is LNHDA, CDR2 SQIVND, per germline (reference sequence). The CDR3 length is 15 residues. V gave up 0 bases and J gave up 0 bases, with 8 bases separating them. The CDR3 here is CASSIDAEMNTEAFF. CDR3 nucleotide sequence: TGTGCCAGTAGTATAGACGCGGAAATGAACACTGAAGCTTTCTTT.